The 6 T cell receptor beta chains presented below share a single source sample, sequenced in a study of identical twins' blood T cells. TCRdb re-derived calls from the 5' RACE reads in MiXCR, one entry per CDR3 protein. Of roughly 380,000 distinct CDR3 sequences in the sample, roughly 30% are singletons; the top ten hold about 6%. Sequenced input: PBMCs. Every receptor here comes from a woman aged 18-55 years in good health.

V gene TRBV29-1 combines with J gene TRBJ1-2, with D possibly being TRBD1 (5 bases). The CDR3 consists of 14 residues. Deletions cut 6 bases from V and 4 bases from J, with 18 bases between. Germline assignment: CDR1 SQVTM and CDR2 ANQGSEA. The CDR3 coding sequence is TGCAGCGTCGGACCGAAAAGGGGAGGCTATGGCTACACCTTC. This sequence encodes CSVGPKRGGYGYTF.

This clonotype was counted many times. The chain has TRBV12-3 or TRBV12-4 and TRBJ1-1, with 7 bases that match TRBD1. This CDR3 is 14 amino acids long. The V segment lost 4 bases and the J segment 1 base; nucleotides outside the gene matches: 3. CDR3 nucleotide sequence: TGTGCCAGCAGTTCCCGGACAGGGAACACTGAAGCTTTCTTT. It specifies CASSSRTGNTEAFF.

The table lists this clonotype with a few counts. The CDR3 is CASSDRGGGSYNEQFF. CDR3 sequence (DNA): TGTGCCAGCAGCGACCGGGGCGGGGGTTCCTACAATGAGCAGTTCTTC. The chain recombines TRBV12-3 or TRBV12-4 with TRBJ2-1, with 7 bases lining up with TRBD2. There are 16 residues in the CDR3. V was clipped by 6 bases and J by 1 base; unmatched bases: 9.

V usage is TRBV19 and J usage is TRBJ2-7; perhaps TRBD1 as D (6 bases). Per germline, CDR1 LNHDA and CDR2 SQIVND (reference sequence). The CDR3 sequence is 14 residues long. V lost 1 base and J lost 5, with 12 bases in between. CDR3 nucleotides: TGTGCCAGTAGTATAGGGACAGCAGGGGACGAGCAGTACTTC. Its protein is CASSIGTAGDEQYF.

The chain links TRBV12-3 or TRBV12-4 to TRBJ1-1, with no clear D. The V and J ends lost 5 bases and 5 bases respectively, with 12 bases between them. The CDR3 sequence is 13 residues long. The CDR3 DNA is TGTGCCAGCAGTGCCTTGAGGAGAACTGAAGCTTTCTTT. It is translated as CASSALRRTEAFF.

The CDR3 DNA sequence: TGCAGCGCCGACTCTGGGGCCTCTGGAAACACCATATATTTT. Amino acid sequence: CSADSGASGNTIYF. This chain uses TRBV29-1 with TRBJ1-3; D possibly corresponds to TRBD1 (5 bases). The CDR3 runs 14 residues. V lost 7 bases and J lost 0, with 13 bases in between. Germline V CDR1 and CDR2: SQVTM, ANQGSEA. The full variable domain, in which reference TRBV29-1 and TRBJ1-3 provide the parts outside the CDR3, is SAVISQKPSRDICQRGTSLTIQCQVDSQVTMMFWYRQQPGQSLTLIATANQGSEATYESGFVIDKFPISRPNLTFSTLTVSNMSPEDSSIYLCSADSGASGNTIYFGEGSWLTVV.